This entry concerns a single T cell receptor beta chain. The CDR3 loop spans 16 amino acids. Trimming shortened V by 2 bases and J by 3 bases, and 14 bases separated the two germline ends. The germline CDR1 and CDR2 sequences are MNHNS and SASEGT. These data belong to a study of T cell responses to AZD1222 COVID-19 vaccine. Only in-frame clones appear in the TCRdb table, and some are missing; sequencing was by immunoSEQ multiplex PCR. The profile shows 100,000 or so clones, about 89% of them singletons. This chain joins TRBV6-1 and TRBJ1-5; possible D gene TRBD1, 5 bases. The sequence derives from an adult in good health. The material was peripheral blood, obtained on day 0 of AZD1222 vaccination. The DNA of the CDR3 is TGTGCCAGCAGTGAAACCCCCGACAGCTTCAATCAGCCCCAGCATTTT. It specifies CASSETPDSFNQPQHF.